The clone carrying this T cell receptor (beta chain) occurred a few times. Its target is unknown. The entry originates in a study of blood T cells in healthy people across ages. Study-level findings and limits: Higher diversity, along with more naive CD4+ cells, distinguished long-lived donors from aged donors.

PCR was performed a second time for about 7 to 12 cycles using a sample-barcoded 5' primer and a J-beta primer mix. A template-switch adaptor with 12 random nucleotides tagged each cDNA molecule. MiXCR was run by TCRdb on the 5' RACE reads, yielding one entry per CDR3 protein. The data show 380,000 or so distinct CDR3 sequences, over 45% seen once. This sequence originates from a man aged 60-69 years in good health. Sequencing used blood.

The chain's CDR3 is CSVEGHSAGDTYEQYF. In nucleotides, the CDR3 is TGCAGCGTTGAAGGGCATTCGGCAGGGGACACCTACGAGCAGTACTTC. This sequence joins TRBV29-1 and TRBJ2-7, with D perhaps matching TRBD1 (6 bases). The V and J ends lost 1 base and 2 bases respectively, with 18 bases between them. The CDR3 covers 16 residues. Germline V lookup: CDR1 SQVTM, CDR2 ANQGSEA.